This T cell receptor beta chain is from a study of cytomegalovirus exposure and HLA in healthy donors. Looking at the study overall: Findings of an earlier analysis included some 110 million unique TCR beta sequences from roughly 190 million T cells.

Study-wide points: Earlier findings revealed that most TCR beta V segments proved productive either about 90% or about 30% of the time.

PCR involved 60 Vbeta and 13 Jbeta primers. TCRdb's table, derived via immunoSEQ multiplex PCR, lists solely in-frame clones and lacks some. The table has approximately 200,000 clones, about 81% seen once; the top ten hold around 2.1%. Deletions cut 5 bases from V and 7 bases from J, with 12 bases between. The CDR3 contains 13 residues. For this clone: Its matching antigen is unknown.

This sequence originates from a woman aged 18 to 35 in good health and CMV-seropositive. This chain joins TRBV6-7 and TRBJ2-1; D gene uncertain. TRBV6-7 qualifies as an ORF whose function is uncertain. The sample taken for sequencing was PBMCs. The CDR3 DNA follows: TGTGCCAGCAGTAGGAGCGTAGTAAATGAGCAGTTCTTC. It specifies CASSRSVVNEQFF.